This T cell receptor beta chain was identified during a study of memory CD4+ T cells and cytomegalovirus serostatus. Study information: Healthy Belgian adult donors included roughly ten CMV-positive and some 24 CMV-negative people. Study observations and caveats: The CMV-associated TCR signature appears largely within the CD4+ memory repertoire.

Single viable CD3+CD4+CD8-CD45RO+ cells were sorted as the memory CD4+ T cells. CMV serostatus came from serum IgG against pp150, pp28, p38, p52. Positive selection with CD4 microbeads enriched total CD4+ T cells. TCRdb keeps only in-frame clones here, not all; method: immunoSEQ multiplex PCR. The table lists some 41,000 clones, 79% of them singletons. With 6 bases removed from V and 7 bases from J, the gap between germline ends came to 21 bases. From germline, CDR1 is KGHSH and CDR2 LQKENI. There are 16 residues in the CDR3. Comments on this clone: Its matching antigen is unknown.

The gene calls are TRBV18 and TRBJ1-4, with D perhaps matching TRBD1 (5 bases). The receptor comes from an adult in good health and CMV-seronegative. The sample consisted of memory CD4+ T cells from blood. CDR3: CASSPSGLRVGEKLFF. As DNA, the CDR3 is TGTGCCAGCTCCCCGTCGGGCCTCAGGGTTGGTGAAAAACTGTTTTTT. Full variable domain (outside the CDR3, taken from reference TRBV18 and TRBJ1-4): NAGVMQNPRHLVRRRGQEARLRCSPMKGHSHVYWYRQLPEEGLKFMVYLQKENIIDESGMPKERFSAEFPKEGPSILRIQQVVRGDSAAYFCASSPSGLRVGEKLFFGSGTQLSVL.